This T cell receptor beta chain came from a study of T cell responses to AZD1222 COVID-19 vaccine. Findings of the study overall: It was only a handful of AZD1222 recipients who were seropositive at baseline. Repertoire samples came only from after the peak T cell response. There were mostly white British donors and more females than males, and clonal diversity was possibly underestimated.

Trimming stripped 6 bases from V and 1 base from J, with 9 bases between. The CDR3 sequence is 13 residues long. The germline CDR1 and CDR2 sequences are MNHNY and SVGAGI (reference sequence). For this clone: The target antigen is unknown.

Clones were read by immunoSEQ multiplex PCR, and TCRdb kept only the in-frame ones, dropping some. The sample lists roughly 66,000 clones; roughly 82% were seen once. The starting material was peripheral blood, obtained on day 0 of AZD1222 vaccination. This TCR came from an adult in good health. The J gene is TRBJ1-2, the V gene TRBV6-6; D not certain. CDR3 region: CASSTSINYGYTF. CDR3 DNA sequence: TGTGCCAGCAGCACGAGCATTAACTATGGCTACACCTTC.